This T cell receptor (beta chain) derives from a study of blood T cell repertoires in COVID-19. About the study: Both acute and convalescent COVID-19 samples were obtained from the United States, Italy and Spain. PBMCs, B-cell-depleted T cells, or T cells were the source of the cDNA or gDNA that made up the material.

With 0 bases removed from V and 1 base from J, the gap between germline ends came to 8 bases. The CDR3 sequence is 15 residues long. CDR1 and CDR2 (germline): MNHEY, SVGAGI. As processed by the authors: For nucleated cells, counts were estimated from reference gene primer amplification. The table came from immunoSEQ multiplex PCR; TCRdb's copy has only in-frame clones and leaves some out. From that table come the V and J calls and clone size; the DNA was used to work out D and trimming. Of under 150,000 clones listed, roughly four fifths are singletons. The V call is TRBV6-5, the J call TRBJ2-3; a possible D gene is TRBD1 (5 bases). The TCR comes from a human donor with acute or convalescent COVID-19. The donor label of this sample is uncertain. The sequenced sample consisted of peripheral blood. This CDR3 reads CASSYSGRGTDTQYF. For the CDR3, the DNA is TGTGCCAGCAGTTACTCGGGCAGGGGCACAGATACGCAGTATTTT.